In this sample, the clone carrying this T cell receptor beta chain turned up many times. Antigen unknown. The data were taken from a study of T cells in Graves' hyperthyroidism and ophthalmopathy. Study findings and constraints: Using 13 V-J features, a model discriminated ophthalmopathy from stable hyperthyroidism.

Investigators excluded patients with uncontrolled infection, other autoimmune disease, pregnancy or lactation. Diagnosis rested on symptoms, serum thyroxine and TRAb, thyroid ultrasound, and orbital computed tomography. Regions amplified from RNA transcripts were the TCR beta CDR3 regions. The TCR CDR3 was amplified in a first-round RT-PCR using the HTBI primer set. TCRdb re-analysed the multiplex PCR reads in MiXCR, keeping a single row per CDR3 protein. The repertoire consists of 480,000 or so distinct CDR3 sequences, with about 46% occurring once and the leading ten covering about 45%. The sequence was obtained from an adult woman with Graves' disease, either hyperthyroidism or ophthalmopathy (not recorded which). The specimen sequenced was peripheral blood or thyroid tissue (not recorded which).

The CDR3 DNA reads TGTGCCAGCAGCTCAGGGGGGACAGCCTTATCCTACGAGCAGTACTTC. Translating it yields CASSSGGTALSYEQYF. The J gene is TRBJ2-7, the V gene TRBV7-2; D perhaps matches TRBD1 (7 bases). Germline V gives CDR1 SGHTA, CDR2 FQGNSA. V was pared by 4 bases and J by 1 base, with 17 bases between. The CDR3 is 16 residues long.